The 21 T cell receptor beta chains reported below all come from one sample, sequenced in a study of Ad26.COV2.S vaccination and SARS-CoV-2 variants. Repertoires were generated with immunoSEQ multiplex PCR, while TCRdb's copy carries only in-frame clones and drops some. Here the sample spans fewer than 400,000 clones, around four fifths being singletons. Treatment of the sample: about 20 received Ad26.COV2.S at low or high dose, single or two shots; about 5 received placebo; per-sample allocation not given. Samples analyzed were those drawn on day 63 after the first vaccine or placebo injection. The sample in question was peripheral blood, obtained in a trial of Ad26.COV2.S vaccine versus placebo. These TCRs come from a person aged 18-65 years who received the Ad26.COV2.S COVID-19 vaccine or a placebo.

To note about this clone: The same CDR3 arises from other DNA sequences in this sample as well. The rearrangement uses TRBV2 and TRBJ2-1; weak D call: TRBD2 (5 bases). CDR1 SNHLY and CDR2 FYNNEI come from the germline V gene. CDR3 length: 12 residues. Trimming left V 6 bases short and J 3 bases short, with 6 bases between. The CDR3 nucleotides are TGTGCCAGCAGGGGAGACTACAATGAGCAGTTCTTC. It translates to CASRGDYNEQFF.

The V and J genes are TRBV27 and TRBJ2-2; 10 bases map to TRBD2. CDR1 is MNHEY and CDR2 is SMNVEV in the germline V gene (reference sequence). The CDR3 sequence is 15 residues long. The V gene end was trimmed by 3 bases and the J gene end by 5 bases; junction bases not matched to a gene: 3. CDR3 sequence: CASSFQLAGTGELFF. The DNA of the CDR3 is TGTGCCAGCAGTTTTCAACTAGCGGGGACCGGGGAGCTGTTTTTT.

Notes on this clone: This same CDR3 is encoded by further DNA sequences in the sample. V gene TRBV5-6 combines with J gene TRBJ2-7; perhaps D is TRBD1 or TRBD2 (5 bases each). The germline gives CDR1 SGHDT, CDR2 YYEEEE. Trimming took off 1 base at V and 3 bases at J, with 11 bases between the two ends. The CDR3 contains 14 residues. Written as DNA, the CDR3 is TGTGCCAGCAGCTTGAGGGGTGGAGGCTACGAGCAGTACTTC. Its translation is CASSLRGGGYEQYF.

The chain couples TRBV7-9 to TRBJ2-5; weak D call: TRBD1 (6 bases). Per the germline V gene, CDR1 is SEHNR and CDR2 is FQNEAQ (reference sequence). Trimming left V 5 bases short and J 1 base short, with 11 bases between. The CDR3 loop spans 14 amino acids. The CDR3 region is CASSPGTSQETQYF. CDR3 DNA sequence: TGTGCCAGCAGCCCTGGGACAAGCCAAGAGACCCAGTACTTC.

Here the CDR3 reads CASSTQETQYF. In nucleotides, the CDR3 is TGCGCCAGCAGCACCCAAGAGACCCAGTACTTC. The V and J genes are TRBV5-1 and TRBJ2-5; D call uncertain. Germline V gene data show CDR1 as SGHRS and CDR2 as YFSETQ. The CDR3 length is 11 residues. Trimming took 4 bases from V and 1 from J, leaving 2 bases between them.

The chain couples TRBV27 to TRBJ1-5; D possibly corresponds to TRBD1 (5 bases). There are 18 residues in the CDR3. V gave up 7 bases and J gave up 2 bases, with 24 bases separating them. From germline, CDR1 is MNHEY and CDR2 SMNVEV (reference sequence). The CDR3 DNA reads TGTGCCAGCACCCGGCTAAAGATGGGACGGGGTTGCAATCAGCCCCAGCATTTT. This translates into CASTRLKMGRGCNQPQHF.

V usage is TRBV28 and J usage is TRBJ1-4, with 9 bases lining up with TRBD1. V lost 2 bases to trimming and J lost 5 bases; unmatched junction nucleotides: 9. Germline V gene data show CDR1 as MDHEN and CDR2 as SYDVKM. This CDR3 region has 17 residues. In DNA form, the CDR3 reads TGTGCCAGCAGTTTAGGGCCGGGACAGGGAGGAAATGAAAAACTGTTTTTT. Its translation is CASSLGPGQGGNEKLFF.

The chain uses TRBV6-5 and TRBJ1-1; no definite D call. Looked up from germline, CDR1 is MNHEY and CDR2 is SVGAGI. Trimming stripped 2 bases from V and 0 bases from J, with 10 bases between. The CDR3 has 15 amino acids. The CDR3 reads CASSYGQPMNTEAFF. The CDR3, as DNA: TGTGCCAGCAGTTACGGGCAGCCCATGAACACTGAAGCTTTCTTT.

The J gene is TRBJ2-5, the V gene TRBV5-1, with TRBD1 matching over 7 bases. The CDR3 has 17 residues. Unmatched junction bases numbered 14, after V lost 4 bases and J lost 2 bases. CDR1 and CDR2 (germline): SGHRS, YFSETQ. Written as DNA, the CDR3 is TGCGCCAGCAGCCCCCAAGGGGACAGAGTGCTTCAAGAGACCCAGTACTTC. Its translation is CASSPQGDRVLQETQYF.

V gene TRBV6-2 or TRBV6-3 combines with J gene TRBJ2-5; D may be TRBD1 (5 bases). Germline CDR1 MNHEY, CDR2 SVGEGT. The CDR3 covers 12 residues. Trimming shortened V by 6 bases and J by 3 bases, and 8 bases separated the two germline ends. The DNA of the CDR3 is TGTGCCAGCAGCCCCAGGGAAGAGACCCAGTACTTC. Amino acid sequence: CASSPREETQYF.

The chain recombines TRBV9 with TRBJ1-1; no definite D call. This CDR3 is built from 13 residues. Trimming pared 0 bases from V and 3 bases from J, leaving 6 bases between. Germline V gives CDR1 SGDLS, CDR2 YYNGEE. The CDR3 DNA is TGTGCCAGCAGCGTAGGGGTGGACACTGAAGCTTTCTTT. Translated: CASSVGVDTEAFF.

The chain joins TRBV5-1 to TRBJ1-5; TRBD1 might be the D (5 bases). Trimming shortened V by 4 bases and J by 5 bases, and 13 bases separated the two germline ends. Germline V gene sequence: CDR1 SGHRS, CDR2 YFSETQ. The CDR3 spans 14 residues. CDR3 bases: TGCGCCAGCAGCCCCGGGGGAACCCATCAGCCCCAGCATTTT. It specifies CASSPGGTHQPQHF.

This clone is medium-sized. The J gene is TRBJ2-5, the V gene TRBV12-3 or TRBV12-4; tentatively, D is TRBD1 (6 bases). Trimming pared 4 bases from V and 6 bases from J, leaving 12 bases between. The CDR3 consists of 13 residues. For the CDR3, the DNA is TGTGCCAGCAGTTCCAGGGGCTACAAGACCCAGTACTTC. Encoded protein: CASSSRGYKTQYF.

The rearrangement links TRBV5-4 to TRBJ1-1; no clear D gene. The CDR3 extends over 15 amino acids. V shed 3 bases and J shed 0 bases, with 12 bases lying between them. The germline V gene has CDR1 SGHNT and CDR2 YYREEE (reference sequence). The CDR3 DNA is TGTGCCAGCAGCTCTGGAGGCAGGTTGAACACTGAAGCTTTCTTT. Translation gives CASSSGGRLNTEAFF.

The J gene is TRBJ2-1, the V gene TRBV4-1; 10 nucleotides line up with TRBD2. There are 20 residues in the CDR3. The ends lost 3 bases at V and 0 bases at J; junction bases unmatched: 14. CDR1 MGHRA and CDR2 YSYEKL come from the germline V gene. The CDR3 bases are TGCGCCAGCAGCCAGGGGGGGAGTAGCGGGGGGCGTGGCTCCTACAATGAGCAGTTCTTC. It is translated as CASSQGGSSGGRGSYNEQFF.

The chain carries TRBV28 and TRBJ1-1; 8 nucleotides match TRBD1. Trimming took 5 bases from V and 1 from J; bases not matched to a gene: 6. The CDR3 totals 15 residues. Germline V CDR1 and CDR2: MDHEN, SYDVKM. Written as DNA, the CDR3 is TGTGCCAGCAGTAAAAACAGGGGGTGGAACACTGAAGCTTTCTTT. Amino acids: CASSKNRGWNTEAFF. The entire variable domain, with the rest obtained from reference TRBV28 and TRBJ1-1, is as follows: DVKVTQSSRYLVKRTGEKVFLECVQDMDHENMFWYRQDPGLGLRLIYFSYDVKMKEKGDIPEGYSVSREKKERFSLILESASTNQTSMYLCASSKNRGWNTEAFFGQGTRLTVV.

The chain combines TRBV2 with TRBJ1-5; the D gene is possibly TRBD1 (5 bases). The length of the CDR3 is 14 residues. Trimming took 2 bases from V and 3 from J, leaving 8 bases between them. Germline values: CDR1 SNHLY, CDR2 FYNNEI. CDR3 sequence: CASSETTVNQPQHF. In nucleotides, the CDR3 is TGTGCCAGCAGTGAAACGACAGTCAATCAGCCCCAGCATTTT.

Regarding this clone: One end of the junction is discordant with germline, which a read error may explain. The V and J genes are TRBV11-1 and TRBJ2-7; no definite D call. The V gene's germline CDR1 is SGHAT and CDR2 FQDESV (reference sequence). This CDR3 comprises 11 residues. CDR3 sequence reads: CASSLSGHIDF. The DNA of the CDR3 is TGTGCCAGCAGCTTATCCGGGCACATTGACTTC.

V usage is TRBV5-1 and J usage is TRBJ2-2, with 8 positions matching TRBD2. V dropped 1 base and J dropped 4; count of bases not matched to a gene: 3. The CDR3 sequence is 15 residues long. Germline assignment: CDR1 SGHRS and CDR2 YFSETQ. CDR3: CASSLLRGGTGELFF. The CDR3 region has the DNA TGCGCCAGCAGCTTGCTCCGGGGGGGCACCGGGGAGCTGTTTTTT.

The chain carries TRBV2 and TRBJ2-2; tentative D call: TRBD2 (7 bases). V shed 1 base and J shed 7 bases, with 10 bases lying between them. The V gene's germline CDR1 is SNHLY and CDR2 FYNNEI. CDR3 length: 14 amino acids. Here the CDR3 reads CASSEEGEGGELFF. The CDR3 bases are TGTGCCAGCAGTGAAGAGGGGGAGGGCGGGGAGCTGTTTTTT.

The chain is built from TRBV5-1 and TRBJ2-5; 9 bases line up with TRBD2. V lost 2 bases and J lost 4; bases outside the gene matches: 3. This CDR3 contains 14 residues. The germline V gene has CDR1 SGHRS and CDR2 YFSETQ. Here the CDR3 reads CASSFSSGAETQYF. The CDR3 DNA sequence: TGCGCCAGCAGCTTCTCTAGCGGGGCAGAGACCCAGTACTTC.